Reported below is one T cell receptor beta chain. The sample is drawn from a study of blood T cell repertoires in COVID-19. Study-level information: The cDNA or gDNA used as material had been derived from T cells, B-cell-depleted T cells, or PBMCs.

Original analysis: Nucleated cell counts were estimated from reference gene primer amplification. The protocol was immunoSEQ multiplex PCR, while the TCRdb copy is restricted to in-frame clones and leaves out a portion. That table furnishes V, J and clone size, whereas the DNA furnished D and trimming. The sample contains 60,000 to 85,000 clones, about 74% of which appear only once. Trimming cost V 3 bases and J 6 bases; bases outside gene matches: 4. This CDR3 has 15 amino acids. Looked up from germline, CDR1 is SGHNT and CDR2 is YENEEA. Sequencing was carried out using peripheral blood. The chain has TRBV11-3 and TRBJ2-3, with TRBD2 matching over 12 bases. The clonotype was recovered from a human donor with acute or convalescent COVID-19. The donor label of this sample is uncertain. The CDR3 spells CASSFTSGGPDTQYF. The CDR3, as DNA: TGTGCCAGCAGCTTTACTAGCGGGGGGCCTGATACGCAGTATTTT.